The T cell receptor (beta chain) under discussion was sequenced for a study of blood T cell repertoires in COVID-19 (dated by TCRdb to about 2020). Broadly, across the study: Samples covering the acute and convalescent phases of COVID-19 were provided by collaborators in the United States, Italy and Spain. The material from the prospective study consisted of cDNA or gDNA derived from T cells, B-cell-depleted T cells, or PBMCs. Deeply sampled blood TCRbeta repertoires from subjects exposed to, actively infected with, or recovered from COVID-19 were included in the dataset. A freely available public database, intended as a resource for researchers studying the immune response to SARS-CoV-2, is where the repertoires were released. Samples were obtained from the ongoing ImmuneRACE study (first 160 participants) and from approximately 1,200 subjects provided by 6 global collaborators. Nearly every sample came with metadata listing a de-identified subject ID, COVID-19 status, age in years and sex. Where HLA class I and class II types were available, the types were taken from metadata supplied by the sample provider, not from assay-based typing. The paper as a whole reports these results and caveats: Clinical and demographic metadata were provided uncurated, with the amount varying by source and participant.

Relative to germline, V is 6 bases shorter and J is 4 bases shorter, with 13 bases between their ends. The CDR3 covers 14 residues, taking in both the cysteine and the phenylalanine. Left in the record is the CDR3 DNA by itself, 42 bases read in frame from the first base. From the germline V gene, CDR1 is MGHDK and CDR2 is SYGVNS. The immunoSEQ Assay, a bias-controlled multiplex PCR, was used to amplify TCRbeta CDR3 regions from genomic DNA. The source study handled its data this way. The number of nucleated cells in each sample was estimated by amplification of reference gene primers within the assay. Sequence reads were collapsed and filtered to measure the absolute abundance of every unique TCRbeta CDR3 rearrangement. For each sample, productive Simpson clonality was calculated as the square root of Simpson's diversity index across productive rearrangements. Not all clones reach the TCRdb copy of this immuneACCESS table, which keeps in-frame sequences only. Checked studies attribute under half of the gap to unresolved V genes and leave the rest unexplained. That table is the source of V, J and clone size, and D and trimming were worked out from the DNA. Recorded for this sample are some 83,000 clones; approximately 87% of them occurred a single time. In total, the top ten clones hold approximately 15% of the sample.

Each collaborating institution followed its own protocols to collect whole blood in K2EDTA tubes. For TCRbeta analysis, collaborators shipped samples in one of three forms: frozen whole blood, isolated PBMCs, or DNA extracted from either of those sample types. As regards this clone: The target of this receptor is not known. Base quality data are lacking; no much larger clone is found one base away.

Sample: peripheral blood. The chain is made from TRBV25-1 and TRBJ1-5; the D gene is perhaps TRBD1, on 6 matching bases. The sequence derives from an elderly man in a cohort sampled during active COVID-19. The CDR3 reads CASSRGSGNQPQHF. The DNA is as follows: TGTGCCAGCAGCAGGGGATCGGGAAATCAGCCCCAGCATTTT.